The T cell receptor (beta chain) under discussion was sequenced for a study of CD8 T cells in ankylosing spondylitis. The CDR3 is made up of 16 amino acids. Trimming pared 5 bases from V and 2 bases from J, leaving 17 bases between. Germline values: CDR1 ENHRY, CDR2 SYGVKD. Each CDR3 protein is one row after TCRdb ran MiXCR on the 5' RACE reads. The sample includes 200,000 to 250,000 distinct CDR3 sequences, roughly 32% of them seen just once. To note about this clonotype: Its antigen is unidentified.

Study-level findings and limits: Ankylosing spondylitis blood appeared to be characterized by a TCR beta motif of eight highly homologous variants. In ankylosing spondylitis patients, matched synovial fluid reportedly showed significant enrichment of disease-linked clones.

The receptor was derived from a male donor with ankylosing spondylitis or in good health (not recorded which). Sequenced: blood, either unsorted or a sorted T cell fraction (not recorded which). The chain has TRBV10-3 and TRBJ2-3; D possibly corresponds to TRBD2 (7 bases). The chain's CDR3 is CAISPRVGGATDTQYF. As DNA, the CDR3 is TGTGCCATCAGTCCCCGAGTTGGGGGGGCCACAGATACGCAGTATTTT.